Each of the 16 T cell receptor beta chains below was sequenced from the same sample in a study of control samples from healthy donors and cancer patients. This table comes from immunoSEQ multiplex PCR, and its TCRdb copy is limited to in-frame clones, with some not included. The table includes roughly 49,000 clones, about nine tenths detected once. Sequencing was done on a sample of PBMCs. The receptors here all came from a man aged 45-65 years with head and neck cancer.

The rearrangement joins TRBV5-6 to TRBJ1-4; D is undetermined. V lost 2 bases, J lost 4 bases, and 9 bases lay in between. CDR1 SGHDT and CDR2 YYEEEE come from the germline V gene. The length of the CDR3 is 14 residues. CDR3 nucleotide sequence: TGTGCCAGCAGCTTTAGTCCTTATAATGAAAAACTGTTTTTT. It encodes CASSFSPYNEKLFF.

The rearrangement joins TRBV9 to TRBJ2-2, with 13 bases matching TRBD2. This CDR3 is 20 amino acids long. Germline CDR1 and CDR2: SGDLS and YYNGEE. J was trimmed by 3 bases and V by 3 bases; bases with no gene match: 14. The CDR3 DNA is TGTGCCAGCAGCGCCAATGCTGCCCGGACTAGCGGGAGTTACACCGGGGAGCTGTTTTTT. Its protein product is CASSANAARTSGSYTGELFF. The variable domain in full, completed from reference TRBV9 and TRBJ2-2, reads DSGVTQTPKHLITATGQRVTLRCSPRSGDLSVYWYQQSLDQGLQFLIQYYNGEERAKGNILERFSAQQFPDLHSELNLSSLELGDSALYFCASSANAARTSGSYTGELFFGEGSRLTVL.

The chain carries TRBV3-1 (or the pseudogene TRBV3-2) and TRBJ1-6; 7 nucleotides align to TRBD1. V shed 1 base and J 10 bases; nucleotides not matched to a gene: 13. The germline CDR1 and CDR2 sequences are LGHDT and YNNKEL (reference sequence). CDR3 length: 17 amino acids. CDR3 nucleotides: TGTGCCAGCAGCCAAGTACGGGGACAGCGCGGGGTATCACCCCTCCACTTT. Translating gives CASSQVRGQRGVSPLHF.

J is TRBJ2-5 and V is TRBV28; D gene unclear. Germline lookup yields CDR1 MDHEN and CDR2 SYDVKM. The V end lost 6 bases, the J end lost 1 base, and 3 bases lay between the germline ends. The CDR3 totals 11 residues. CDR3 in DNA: TGTGCCAGCAGGATCCAAGAGACCCAGTACTTC. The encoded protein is CASRIQETQYF.

The CDR3 reads CASSWLTPEYNEQFF. CDR3 DNA: TGTGCCAGCAGTTGGCTCACCCCTGAATACAATGAGCAGTTCTTC. The chain joins TRBV28 to TRBJ2-1; D not certain. Per the germline V gene, CDR1 is MDHEN and CDR2 is SYDVKM. CDR3 length equals 15 residues. V was pared by 4 bases and J by 4 bases, with 14 bases between.

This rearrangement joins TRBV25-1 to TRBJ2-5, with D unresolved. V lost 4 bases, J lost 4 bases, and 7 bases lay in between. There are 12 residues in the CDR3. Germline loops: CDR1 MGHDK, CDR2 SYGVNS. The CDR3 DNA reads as TGTGCCAGCAGTGGGGTTGTAGAGACCCAGTACTTC. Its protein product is CASSGVVETQYF. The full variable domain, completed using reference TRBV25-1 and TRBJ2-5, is EADIYQTPRYLVIGTGKKITLECSQTMGHDKMYWYQQDPGMELHLIHYSYGVNSTEKGDLSSESTVSRIRTEHFPLTLESARPSHTSQYLCASSGVVETQYFGPGTRLLVL.

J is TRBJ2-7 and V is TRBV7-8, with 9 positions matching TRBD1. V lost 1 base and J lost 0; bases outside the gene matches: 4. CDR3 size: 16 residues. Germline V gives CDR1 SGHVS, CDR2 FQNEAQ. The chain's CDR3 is CASSLVMGQGSYEQYF. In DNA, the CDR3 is TGTGCCAGCAGCTTAGTCATGGGACAGGGCTCCTACGAGCAGTACTTC.

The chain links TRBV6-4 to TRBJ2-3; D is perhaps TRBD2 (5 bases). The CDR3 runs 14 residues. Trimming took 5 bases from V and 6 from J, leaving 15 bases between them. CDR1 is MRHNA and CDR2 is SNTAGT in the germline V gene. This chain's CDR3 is CASSLAPGRDTQYF. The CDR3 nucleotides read TGTGCCAGCAGTCTAGCCCCTGGCCGGGATACGCAGTATTTT.

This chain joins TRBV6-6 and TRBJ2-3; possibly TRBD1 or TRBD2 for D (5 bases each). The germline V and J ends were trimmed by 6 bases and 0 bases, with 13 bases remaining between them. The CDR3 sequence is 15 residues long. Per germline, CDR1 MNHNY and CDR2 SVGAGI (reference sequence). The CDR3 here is CASSHGTASTDTQYF. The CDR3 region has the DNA TGTGCCAGCAGCCACGGGACGGCTAGCACAGATACGCAGTATTTT.

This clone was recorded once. The CDR3 bases are TGTGCCAGCAGCTTAGGGACTAGCGGGAGGCGGCTGGGGAACGAGCAGTACTTC. Its protein is CASSLGTSGRRLGNEQYF. The J gene is TRBJ2-7, the V gene TRBV11-2; TRBD2 matches 14 bases. The CDR3 is made up of 18 amino acids. After removal of 1 base from V and 5 bases from J, the junction contained 10 bases not matched to a gene. Germline V gene data show CDR1 as SGHAT and CDR2 as FQNNGV.

The CDR3 loop is CASKKTGGRYEQYF. The CDR3 coding sequence is TGTGCCAGCAAAAAAACAGGGGGCAGGTACGAGCAGTACTTC. The chain carries TRBV28 and TRBJ2-7, with TRBD1 matching 9 bases. This CDR3 is 14 amino acids long. Germline CDR1 reads MDHEN; CDR2 reads SYDVKM. The J segment lost 4 bases and the V segment lost 7 bases, leaving 8 bases of the junction unmatched.

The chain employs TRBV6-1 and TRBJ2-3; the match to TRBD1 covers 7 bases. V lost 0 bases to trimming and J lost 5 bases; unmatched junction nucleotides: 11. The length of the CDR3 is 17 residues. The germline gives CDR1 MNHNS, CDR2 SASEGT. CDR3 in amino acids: CASSEASVTGYRDTQYF. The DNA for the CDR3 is TGTGCCAGCAGTGAAGCCTCCGTGACAGGGTATAGAGATACGCAGTATTTT.

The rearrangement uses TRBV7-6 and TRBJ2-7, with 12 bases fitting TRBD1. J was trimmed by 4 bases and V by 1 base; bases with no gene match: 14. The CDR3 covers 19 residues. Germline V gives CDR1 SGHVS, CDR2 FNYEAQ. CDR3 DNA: TGTGCCAGCAGCTTAGACTACCGGGACAGGGGGCTATCGCGTTACGAGCAGTACTTC. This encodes CASSLDYRDRGLSRYEQYF.

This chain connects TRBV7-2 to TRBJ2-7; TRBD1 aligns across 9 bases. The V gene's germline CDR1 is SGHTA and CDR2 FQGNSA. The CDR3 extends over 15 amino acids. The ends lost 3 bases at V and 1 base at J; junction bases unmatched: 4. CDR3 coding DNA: TGTGCCAGCAGCTTCTCCGGGACAGGGTCCTACGAGCAGTACTTC. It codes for CASSFSGTGSYEQYF.

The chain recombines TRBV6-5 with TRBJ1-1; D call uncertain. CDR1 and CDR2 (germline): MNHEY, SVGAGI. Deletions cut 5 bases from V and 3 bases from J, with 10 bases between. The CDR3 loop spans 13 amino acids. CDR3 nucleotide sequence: TGTGCCAGCAGTAAGAGATCGGACACTGAAGCTTTCTTT. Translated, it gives CASSKRSDTEAFF.

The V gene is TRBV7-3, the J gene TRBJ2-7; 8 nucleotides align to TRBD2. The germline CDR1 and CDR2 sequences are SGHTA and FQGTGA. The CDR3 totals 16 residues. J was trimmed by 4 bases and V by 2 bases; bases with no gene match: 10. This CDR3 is CASSLRGGSGSYEQYF. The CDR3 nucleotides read TGTGCCAGCAGCTTACGGGGAGGAAGCGGGAGTTACGAGCAGTACTTC.